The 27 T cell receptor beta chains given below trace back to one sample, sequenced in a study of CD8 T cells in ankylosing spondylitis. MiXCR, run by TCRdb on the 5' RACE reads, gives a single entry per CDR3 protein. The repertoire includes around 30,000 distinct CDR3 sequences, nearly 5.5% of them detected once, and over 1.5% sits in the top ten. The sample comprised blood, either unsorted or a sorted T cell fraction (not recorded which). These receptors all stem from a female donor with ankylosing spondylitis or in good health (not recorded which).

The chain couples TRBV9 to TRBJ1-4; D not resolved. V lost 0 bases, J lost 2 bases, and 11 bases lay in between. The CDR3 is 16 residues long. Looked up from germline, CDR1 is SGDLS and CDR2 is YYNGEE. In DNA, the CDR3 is TGTGCCAGCAGCGTAGCTAATGGGGAGACTAATGAAAAACTGTTTTTT. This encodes CASSVANGETNEKLFF.

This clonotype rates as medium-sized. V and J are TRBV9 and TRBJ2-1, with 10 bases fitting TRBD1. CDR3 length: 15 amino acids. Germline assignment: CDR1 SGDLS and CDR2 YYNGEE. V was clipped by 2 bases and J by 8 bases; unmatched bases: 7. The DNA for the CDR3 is TGTGCCAGCAGCGTTGACGACAGGGGGCCGGATGAGCAGTTCTTC. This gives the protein CASSVDDRGPDEQFF.

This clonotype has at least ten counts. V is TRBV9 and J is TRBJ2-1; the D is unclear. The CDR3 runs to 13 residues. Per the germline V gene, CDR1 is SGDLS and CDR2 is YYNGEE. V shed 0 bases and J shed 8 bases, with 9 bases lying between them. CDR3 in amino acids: CASSVATGDEQFF. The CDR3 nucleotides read TGTGCCAGCAGCGTAGCTACCGGCGATGAGCAGTTCTTC.

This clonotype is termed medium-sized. This chain's CDR3 is CASSPAHGDEAFF. CDR3 sequence (DNA): TGTGCCAGCAGCCCCGCCCATGGAGATGAAGCTTTCTTT. The gene calls are TRBV9 and TRBJ1-1; no reliable D call. Trimming left V 4 bases short and J 7 bases short, with 14 bases between. The CDR3 is made up of 13 amino acids. Germline lookup yields CDR1 SGDLS and CDR2 YYNGEE.

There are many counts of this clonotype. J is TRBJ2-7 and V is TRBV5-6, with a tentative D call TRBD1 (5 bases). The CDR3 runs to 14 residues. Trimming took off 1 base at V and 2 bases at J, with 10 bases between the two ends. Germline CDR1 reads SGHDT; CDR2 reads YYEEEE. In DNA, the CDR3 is TGTGCCAGCAGCTTGTACGACAGCCCCTACGAGCAGTACTTC. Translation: CASSLYDSPYEQYF.

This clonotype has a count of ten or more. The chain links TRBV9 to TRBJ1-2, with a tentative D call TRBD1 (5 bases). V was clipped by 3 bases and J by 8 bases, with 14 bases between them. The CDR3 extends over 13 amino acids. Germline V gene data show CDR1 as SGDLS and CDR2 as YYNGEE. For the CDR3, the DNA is TGTGCCAGCAGCGCCGACAGTTATTTCGGCTACACCTTC. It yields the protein CASSADSYFGYTF.

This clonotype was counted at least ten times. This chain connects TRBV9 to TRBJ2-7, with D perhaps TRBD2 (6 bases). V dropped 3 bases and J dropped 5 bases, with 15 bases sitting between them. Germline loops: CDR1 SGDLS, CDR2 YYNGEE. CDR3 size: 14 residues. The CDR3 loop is CASSDPLRGHEQYF. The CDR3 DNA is TGTGCCAGCAGCGATCCCCTGCGGGGCCACGAGCAGTACTTC. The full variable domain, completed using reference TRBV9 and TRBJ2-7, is DSGVTQTPKHLITATGQRVTLRCSPRSGDLSVYWYQQSLDQGLQFLIQYYNGEERAKGNILERFSAQQFPDLHSELNLSSLELGDSALYFCASSDPLRGHEQYFGPGTRLTVT.

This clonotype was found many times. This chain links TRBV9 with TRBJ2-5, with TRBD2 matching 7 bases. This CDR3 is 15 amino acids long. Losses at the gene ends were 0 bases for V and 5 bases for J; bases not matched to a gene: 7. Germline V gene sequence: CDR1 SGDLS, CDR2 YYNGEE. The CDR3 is CASSVGAGEHETQYF. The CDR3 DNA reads TGTGCCAGCAGCGTAGGGGCGGGAGAGCACGAGACCCAGTACTTC.

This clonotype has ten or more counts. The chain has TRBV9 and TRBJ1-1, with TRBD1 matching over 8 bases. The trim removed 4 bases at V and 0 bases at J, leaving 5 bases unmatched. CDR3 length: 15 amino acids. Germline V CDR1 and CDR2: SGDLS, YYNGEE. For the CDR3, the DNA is TGTGCCAGCAGCCCAATGGGACAGGTGAACACTGAAGCTTTCTTT. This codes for CASSPMGQVNTEAFF.

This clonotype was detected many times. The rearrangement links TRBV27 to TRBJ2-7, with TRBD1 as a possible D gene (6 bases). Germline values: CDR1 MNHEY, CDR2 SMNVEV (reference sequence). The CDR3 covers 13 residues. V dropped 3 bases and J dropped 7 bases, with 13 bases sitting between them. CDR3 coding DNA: TGTGCCAGCAGTTTGCAACAGGGTCGGGAGCAGTACTTC. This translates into CASSLQQGREQYF.

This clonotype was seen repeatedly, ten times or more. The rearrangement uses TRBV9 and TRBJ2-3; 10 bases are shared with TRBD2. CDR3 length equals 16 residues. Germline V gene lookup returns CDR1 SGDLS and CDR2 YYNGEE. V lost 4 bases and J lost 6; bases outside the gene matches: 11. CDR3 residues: CASSTSAGGKEDTQYF. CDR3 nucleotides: TGTGCCAGCAGCACGTCAGCGGGAGGGAAAGAGGATACGCAGTATTTT.

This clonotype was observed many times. The CDR3 sequence is CASRAAGGGPLNEQFF. The CDR3 DNA sequence: TGTGCCAGCAGGGCCGCGGGGGGGGGCCCTCTGAATGAGCAGTTCTTC. The chain links TRBV9 to TRBJ2-1; TRBD2 agrees at 9 bases. Germline loops: CDR1 SGDLS, CDR2 YYNGEE. V lost 5 bases, J lost 7 bases, and 13 bases stayed unmatched. This CDR3 is built from 16 residues.

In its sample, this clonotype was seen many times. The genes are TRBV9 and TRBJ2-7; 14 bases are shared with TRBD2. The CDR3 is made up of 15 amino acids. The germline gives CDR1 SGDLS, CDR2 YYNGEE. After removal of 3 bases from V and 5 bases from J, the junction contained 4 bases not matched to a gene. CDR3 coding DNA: TGTGCCAGCAGCGGGGGACTAGCGGGAGTTAACGAGCAGTACTTC. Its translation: CASSGGLAGVNEQYF.

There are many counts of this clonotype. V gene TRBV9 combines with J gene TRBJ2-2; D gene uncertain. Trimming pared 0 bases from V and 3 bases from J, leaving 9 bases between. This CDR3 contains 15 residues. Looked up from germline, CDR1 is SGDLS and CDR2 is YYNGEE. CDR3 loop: CASSVEARDTGELFF. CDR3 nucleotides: TGTGCCAGCAGCGTAGAAGCGCGTGACACCGGGGAGCTGTTTTTT.

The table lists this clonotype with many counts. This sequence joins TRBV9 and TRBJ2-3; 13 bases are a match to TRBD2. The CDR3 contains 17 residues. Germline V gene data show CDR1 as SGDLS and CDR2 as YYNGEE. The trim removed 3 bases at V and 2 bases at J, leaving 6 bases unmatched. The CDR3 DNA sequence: TGTGCCAGCAGCGCCTGGACTAGCGGGAGTTACACAGATACGCAGTATTTT. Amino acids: CASSAWTSGSYTDTQYF. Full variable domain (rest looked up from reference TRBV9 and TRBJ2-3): DSGVTQTPKHLITATGQRVTLRCSPRSGDLSVYWYQQSLDQGLQFLIQYYNGEERAKGNILERFSAQQFPDLHSELNLSSLELGDSALYFCASSAWTSGSYTDTQYFGPGTRLTVL.

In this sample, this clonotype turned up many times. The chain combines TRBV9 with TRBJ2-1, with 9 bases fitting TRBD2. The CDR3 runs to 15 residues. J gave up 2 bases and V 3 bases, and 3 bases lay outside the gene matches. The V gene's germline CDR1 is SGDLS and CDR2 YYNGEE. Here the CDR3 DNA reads TGTGCCAGCAGCGCGGTAGCGGGGGCCTACAATGAGCAGTTCTTC. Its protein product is CASSAVAGAYNEQFF.

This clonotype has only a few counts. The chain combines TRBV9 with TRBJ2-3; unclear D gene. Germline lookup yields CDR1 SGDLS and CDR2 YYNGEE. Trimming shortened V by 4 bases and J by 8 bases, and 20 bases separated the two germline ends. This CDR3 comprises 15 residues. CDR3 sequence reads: CASSPQTLGISTQYF. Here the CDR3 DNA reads TGTGCCAGCAGCCCCCAGACCCTAGGGATATCTACGCAGTATTTT.

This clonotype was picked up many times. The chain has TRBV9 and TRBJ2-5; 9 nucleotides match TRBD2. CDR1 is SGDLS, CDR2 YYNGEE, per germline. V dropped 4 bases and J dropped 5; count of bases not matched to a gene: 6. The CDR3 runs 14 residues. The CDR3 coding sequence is TGTGCCAGCAGCTCCGGGACTAGCATGGAGACCCAGTACTTC. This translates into CASSSGTSMETQYF. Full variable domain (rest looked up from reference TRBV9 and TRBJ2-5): DSGVTQTPKHLITATGQRVTLRCSPRSGDLSVYWYQQSLDQGLQFLIQYYNGEERAKGNILERFSAQQFPDLHSELNLSSLELGDSALYFCASSSGTSMETQYFGPGTRLLVL.

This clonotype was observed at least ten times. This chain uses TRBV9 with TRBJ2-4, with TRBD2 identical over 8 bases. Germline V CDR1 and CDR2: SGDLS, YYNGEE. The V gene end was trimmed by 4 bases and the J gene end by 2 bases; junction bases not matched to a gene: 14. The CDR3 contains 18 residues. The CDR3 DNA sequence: TGTGCCAGCAGCCCGGGGAAGAGTAGCGGGACATCCAAAAACATTCAGTACTTC. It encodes CASSPGKSSGTSKNIQYF.

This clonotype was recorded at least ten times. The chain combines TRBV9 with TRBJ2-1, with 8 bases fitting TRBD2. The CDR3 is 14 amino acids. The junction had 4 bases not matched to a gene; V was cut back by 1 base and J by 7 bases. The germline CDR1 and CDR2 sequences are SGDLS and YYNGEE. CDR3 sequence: CASSVWASGNEQFF. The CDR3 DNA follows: TGTGCCAGCAGCGTATGGGCTAGCGGGAATGAGCAGTTCTTC.

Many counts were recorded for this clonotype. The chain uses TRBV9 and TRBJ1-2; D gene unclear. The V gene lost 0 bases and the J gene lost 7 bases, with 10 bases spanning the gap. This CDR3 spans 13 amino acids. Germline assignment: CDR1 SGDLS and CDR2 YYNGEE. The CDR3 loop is CASSVVGFGGYTF. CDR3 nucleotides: TGTGCCAGCAGCGTAGTTGGCTTCGGTGGCTACACCTTC. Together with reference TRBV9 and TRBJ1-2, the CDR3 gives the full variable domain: DSGVTQTPKHLITATGQRVTLRCSPRSGDLSVYWYQQSLDQGLQFLIQYYNGEERAKGNILERFSAQQFPDLHSELNLSSLELGDSALYFCASSVVGFGGYTFGSGTRLTVV.

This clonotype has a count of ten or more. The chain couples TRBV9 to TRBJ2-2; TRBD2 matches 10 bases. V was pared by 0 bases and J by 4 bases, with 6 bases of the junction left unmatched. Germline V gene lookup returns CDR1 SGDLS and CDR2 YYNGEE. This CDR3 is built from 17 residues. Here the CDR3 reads CASSVGLASGSTGELFF. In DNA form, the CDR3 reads TGTGCCAGCAGCGTAGGTCTAGCTAGCGGGAGCACCGGGGAGCTGTTTTTT.

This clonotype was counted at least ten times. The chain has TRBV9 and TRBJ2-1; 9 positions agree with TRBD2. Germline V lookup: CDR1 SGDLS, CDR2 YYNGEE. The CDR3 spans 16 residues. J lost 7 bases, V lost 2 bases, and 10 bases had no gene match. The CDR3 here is CASSVLAGVLINEQFF. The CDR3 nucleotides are TGTGCCAGCAGCGTCTTAGCGGGAGTCCTAATTAATGAGCAGTTCTTC.

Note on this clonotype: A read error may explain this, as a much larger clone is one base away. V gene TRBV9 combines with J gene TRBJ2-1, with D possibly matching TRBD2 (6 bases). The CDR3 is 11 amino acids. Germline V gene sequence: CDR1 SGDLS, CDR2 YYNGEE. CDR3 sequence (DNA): TGTGCCAGAAGCGTAGGAGGGGTGCAGTTCTTC. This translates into CARSVGGVQFF.

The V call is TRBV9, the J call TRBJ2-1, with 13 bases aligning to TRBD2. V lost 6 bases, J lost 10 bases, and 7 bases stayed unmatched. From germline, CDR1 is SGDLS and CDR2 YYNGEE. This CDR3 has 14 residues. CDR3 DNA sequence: TGTGCCAGCACCCGGACTAGCGGGAGTCGGGAGCAGTTCTTC. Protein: CASTRTSGSREQFF.

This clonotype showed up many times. The CDR3 here is CASSKDLKGEQFF. The CDR3 DNA reads as TGTGCCAGCAGCAAGGACCTTAAGGGGGAGCAGTTCTTC. V is TRBV9 and J is TRBJ2-1; a weak D match, TRBD1 (5 bases). Germline lookup yields CDR1 SGDLS and CDR2 YYNGEE. This CDR3 has 13 amino acids. Trimming took 4 bases from V and 10 from J, leaving 15 bases between them.

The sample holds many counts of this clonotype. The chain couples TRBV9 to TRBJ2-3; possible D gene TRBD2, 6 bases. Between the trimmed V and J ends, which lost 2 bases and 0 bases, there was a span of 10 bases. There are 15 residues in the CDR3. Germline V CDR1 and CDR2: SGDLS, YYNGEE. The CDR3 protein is CASSVGLASTDTQYF. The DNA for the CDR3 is TGTGCCAGCAGCGTTGGGCTAGCGAGCACAGATACGCAGTATTTT.